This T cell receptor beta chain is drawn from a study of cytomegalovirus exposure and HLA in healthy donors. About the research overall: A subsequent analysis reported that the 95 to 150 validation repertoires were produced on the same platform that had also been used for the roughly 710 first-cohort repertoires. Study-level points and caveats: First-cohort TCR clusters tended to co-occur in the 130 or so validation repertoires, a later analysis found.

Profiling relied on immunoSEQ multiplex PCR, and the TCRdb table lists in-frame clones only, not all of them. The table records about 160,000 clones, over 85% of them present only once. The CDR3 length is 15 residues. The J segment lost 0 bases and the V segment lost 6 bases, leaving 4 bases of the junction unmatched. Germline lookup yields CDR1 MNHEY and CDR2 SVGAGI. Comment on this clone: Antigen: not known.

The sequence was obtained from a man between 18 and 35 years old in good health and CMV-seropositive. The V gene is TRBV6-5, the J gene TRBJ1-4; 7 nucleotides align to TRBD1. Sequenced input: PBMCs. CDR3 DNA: TGTGCCAGCAGCTGGACAGGAACAACTAATGAAAAACTGTTTTTT. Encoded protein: CASSWTGTTNEKLFF.